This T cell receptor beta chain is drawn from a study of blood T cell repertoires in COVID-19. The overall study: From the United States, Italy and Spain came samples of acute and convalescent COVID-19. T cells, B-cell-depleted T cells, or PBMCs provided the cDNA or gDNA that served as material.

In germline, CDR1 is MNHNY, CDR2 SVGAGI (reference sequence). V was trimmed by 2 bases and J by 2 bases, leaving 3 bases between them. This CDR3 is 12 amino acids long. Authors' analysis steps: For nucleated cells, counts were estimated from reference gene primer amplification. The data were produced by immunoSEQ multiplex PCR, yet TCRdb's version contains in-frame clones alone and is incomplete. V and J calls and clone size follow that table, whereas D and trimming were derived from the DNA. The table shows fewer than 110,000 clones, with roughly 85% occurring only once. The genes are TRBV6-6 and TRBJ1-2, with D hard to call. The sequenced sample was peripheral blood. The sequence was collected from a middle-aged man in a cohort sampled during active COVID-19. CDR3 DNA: TGTGCCAGCAGTTACGAGAACTATGGCTACACCTTC. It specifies CASSYENYGYTF.